The next 15 T cell receptor beta chains were all read from a single sample in a study of Epstein–Barr virus B cells in breast cancer. The SMARTer Human TCR a/b Profiling Kit built libraries from RNA for both alpha and beta chains. TCRdb independently ran MiXCR on the 5' RACE reads; one entry per CDR3 protein. The sample includes approximately 1,900 distinct CDR3 sequences, over 12% of them seen just once. The antigens these receptors bind are not known. Sample: tumor-infiltrating lymphocytes expanded in culture. The receptors were gathered from a woman aged 40 to 50 with triple-negative breast cancer.

This clonotype was detected a few times. The rearrangement joins TRBV27 to TRBJ1-2; 7 bases are shared with TRBD1. V gave up 9 bases and J gave up 3 bases; unmatched junction bases: 13. The CDR3 has 15 residues. The V gene's germline CDR1 is MNHEY and CDR2 SMNVEV (reference sequence). CDR3 DNA: TGTGCCAGTAAGGGGGCGGCAGAAATTCACTATGGCTACACCTTC. This translates into CASKGAAEIHYGYTF.

In this sample, this clonotype is medium-sized. The chain uses TRBV6-5 and TRBJ1-2; D uncertain. This CDR3 comprises 15 residues. CDR1 and CDR2 (germline): MNHEY, SVGAGI. Trimming took off 2 bases at V and 0 bases at J, with 10 bases between the two ends. Here the CDR3 reads CASSYRRLANYGYTF. The CDR3 nucleotides are TGTGCCAGCAGTTACAGGAGATTGGCTAACTATGGCTACACCTTC.

This clonotype is labeled medium-sized. The rearrangement joins TRBV5-8 to TRBJ2-5; D remains unclear. The V end lost 2 bases, the J end lost 4 bases, and 12 bases lay between the germline ends. Germline CDR1 reads SGHTS; CDR2 reads YDEGEE. The CDR3 totals 14 residues. The CDR3 loop is CASSFSWAPETQYF. CDR3 coding DNA: TGTGCCAGCAGCTTTTCGTGGGCCCCAGAGACCCAGTACTTC.

This clonotype occurred a few times. CDR3 amino acids: CASSGPLESLSGEAFF. The CDR3 DNA is TGTGCCAGCAGCGGGCCCCTCGAGAGTCTCTCGGGTGAAGCTTTCTTT. The chain links TRBV9 to TRBJ1-1; no clear D gene. The CDR3 covers 16 residues. Germline V gene data show CDR1 as SGDLS and CDR2 as YYNGEE. Trimming pared 3 bases from V and 7 bases from J, leaving 22 bases between.

This clonotype counts as medium-sized. V gene TRBV3-1 combines with J gene TRBJ1-4; no clear D gene. Germline CDR1 LGHDT, CDR2 YNNKEL (reference sequence). CDR3 length: 12 residues. Trimming removed 2 bases at V and 8 bases at J, with 6 bases between. This chain's CDR3 is CASSQLGEKLFF. In nucleotides, the CDR3 is TGTGCCAGCAGCCAACTTGGCGAAAAACTGTTTTTT. Together with reference TRBV3-1 and TRBJ1-4, the CDR3 gives the full variable domain: DTAVSQTPKYLVTQMGNDKSIKCEQNLGHDTMYWYKQDSKKFLKIMFSYNNKELIINETVPNRFSPKSPDKAHLNLHINSLELGDSAVYFCASSQLGEKLFFGSGTQLSVL.

This clonotype turned up a few times. This rearrangement joins TRBV5-4 to TRBJ2-7; 7 bases align to TRBD1. V lost 1 base, J lost 4 bases, and 5 bases stayed unmatched. The CDR3 is 14 residues long. In germline, CDR1 is SGHNT, CDR2 YYREEE (reference sequence). In DNA, the CDR3 is TGTGCCAGCAGCTTGACCGGGACAGAGTACGAGCAGTACTTC. Protein sequence: CASSLTGTEYEQYF.

A word on this clonotype: Since a much larger clone is just one base distant, this may be a read error. Because the CDR3 is missing its conserved closing phenylalanine or tryptophan, this is likely a read error. The chain combines TRBV12-3 or TRBV12-4 with TRBJ1-2; TRBD1 might be the D (6 bases). With 6 bases removed from V and 4 bases from J, the gap between germline ends came to 12 bases. This CDR3 has 13 amino acids. The CDR3 nucleotides are TGTGCCAGCAGCCTCAGGGGTGGCTATGGCTACACCATC. Protein: CASSLRGGYGYTI.

In its sample, this clonotype is medium-sized. The V and J genes are TRBV7-3 and TRBJ2-1; D may be TRBD2 (6 bases). Trimming took off 5 bases at V and 0 bases at J, with 14 bases between the two ends. CDR1 SGHTA and CDR2 FQGTGA come from the germline V gene. The CDR3 extends over 16 amino acids. The DNA for the CDR3 is TGTGCCAGCAGCCCGACTAGTCGGAGCTCCTACAATGAGCAGTTCTTC. This codes for CASSPTSRSSYNEQFF.

The V call is TRBV27, the J call TRBJ2-1, with D perhaps matching TRBD1 or TRBD2 (6 bases each). Germline V gives CDR1 MNHEY, CDR2 SMNVEV (reference sequence). The CDR3 covers 16 residues. V was shortened by 3 bases and J by 6 bases, with 18 bases between the two germline ends. The chain's CDR3 is CASSFNRGDRGNEQFF. Written as DNA, the CDR3 is TGTGCCAGCAGTTTTAATAGGGGGGATCGTGGCAATGAGCAGTTCTTC.

This clonotype is categorized as medium-sized. The J gene is TRBJ1-4, the V gene TRBV29-1, with D perhaps TRBD1 (5 bases). The V and J ends lost 7 bases and 6 bases respectively, with 12 bases between them. The CDR3 is made up of 12 amino acids. Germline V gives CDR1 SQVTM, CDR2 ANQGSEA. CDR3 sequence reads: CSAGRADEKLFF. The CDR3 nucleotides are TGCAGCGCAGGGAGGGCGGATGAAAAACTGTTTTTT.

This clonotype turned up a few times. This chain uses TRBV10-1 with TRBJ2-3; possibly TRBD2 for D (5 bases). The CDR3 spans 14 residues. The V gene's germline CDR1 is WNHNN and CDR2 SYGVQD (reference sequence). The V gene lost 3 bases and the J gene lost 4 bases, with 11 bases spanning the gap. The CDR3 nucleotides read TGCGCCAGCAGTGACCCAACACTAGCAGATACGCAGTATTTT. Its protein product is CASSDPTLADTQYF.

This clonotype was seen a handful of times. V and J are TRBV5-6 and TRBJ2-1, with TRBD2 identical over 10 bases. Trimming at V came to 0 bases and at J to 13 bases, leaving 10 bases not matched to a gene. Per germline, CDR1 SGHDT and CDR2 YYEEEE. The CDR3 covers 15 residues. The CDR3 loop reads CASSLVSGTSVKQFF. In DNA, the CDR3 is TGTGCCAGCAGCTTGGTGAGCGGGACTAGCGTCAAACAGTTCTTC.

This clonotype has a count of ten or more. V gene TRBV9 combines with J gene TRBJ2-3, with 8 bases aligning to TRBD2. Germline CDR1 SGDLS, CDR2 YYNGEE. The CDR3 is 16 residues long. V was pared by 4 bases and J by 5 bases, with 12 bases of the junction left unmatched. CDR3 nucleotide sequence: TGTGCCAGCAGCCCGATGGTTGCGGGAGGCCGAGATACGCAGTATTTT. Protein: CASSPMVAGGRDTQYF.

In its sample, this clonotype is medium-sized. This chain links TRBV5-1 with TRBJ2-1; no reliable D call. The CDR3 is 14 amino acids. CDR1 and CDR2 from the germline V gene are SGHRS and YFSETQ. Trimming stripped 0 bases from V and 4 bases from J, with 8 bases between. This CDR3 reads CASSLDSRYNEQFF. The CDR3 nucleotides read TGCGCCAGCAGCTTGGACAGCAGATACAATGAGCAGTTCTTC.

By sample share, this clonotype is medium-sized (0.01 to 0.1%). The chain has TRBV20-1 and TRBJ2-1; tentatively, D is TRBD1 or TRBD2 (6 bases each). The CDR3 sequence is 15 residues long. The ends were cut back, 1 base at V and 5 bases at J, with 15 bases in the middle. In germline, CDR1 is DFQATT, CDR2 SNEGSKA (reference sequence). CDR3 DNA: TGCAGTGCTAGAGCGGAGGGGGGCTTTAACAATGAGCAGTTCTTC. It encodes CSARAEGGFNNEQFF.